This record concerns one T cell receptor (beta chain) sequence. The sample originates from a study of T cell changes during pregnancy in multiple sclerosis. Assay: immunoSEQ multiplex PCR; the TCRdb copy retains only in-frame clones and omits some. This sample has about 59,000 clones; 80% to 95% occur once, and the top ten carry approximately 6.6%. This CDR3 contains 15 residues. Germline-derived CDR1 and CDR2 are ENHRY and SYGVKD. The V gene lost 3 bases and the J gene lost 2 bases, with 14 bases spanning the gap. The TCR originated in a female donor in good health, enrolled as a control in a pregnancy study. The chain employs TRBV10-3 and TRBJ2-7, with D perhaps TRBD2 (5 bases). Sample: peripheral blood, taken in the third trimester of pregnancy. The CDR3 loop reads CAISDPGKGTYEQYF. The CDR3 DNA reads as TGTGCCATCAGTGACCCGGGAAAAGGAACCTACGAGCAGTACTTC.